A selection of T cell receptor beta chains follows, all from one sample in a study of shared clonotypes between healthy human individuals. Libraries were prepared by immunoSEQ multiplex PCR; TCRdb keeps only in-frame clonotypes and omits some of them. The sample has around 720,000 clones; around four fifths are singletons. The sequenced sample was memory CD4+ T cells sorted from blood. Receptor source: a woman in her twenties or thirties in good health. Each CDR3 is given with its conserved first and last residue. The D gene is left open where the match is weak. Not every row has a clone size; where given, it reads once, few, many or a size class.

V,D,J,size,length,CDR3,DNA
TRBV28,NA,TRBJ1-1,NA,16,CASSFRDILWGTEAFF,TGTGCCAGCAGTTTCCGGGACATCCTTTGGGGCACTGAAGCTTTCTTT
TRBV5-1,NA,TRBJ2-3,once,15,CASSFGNRDADTQYF,TGCGCCAGCAGCTTCGGTAACAGGGACGCAGATACGCAGTATTTT
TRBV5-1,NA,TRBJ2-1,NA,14,CASSLGPVNNEQFF,TGCGCCAGCAGCTTGGGACCCGTAAACAATGAGCAGTTCTTC
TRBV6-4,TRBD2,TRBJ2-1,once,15,CASSPGLAGGREQFF,TGTGCCAGCAGTCCGGGACTAGCGGGAGGACGAGAGCAGTTCTTC
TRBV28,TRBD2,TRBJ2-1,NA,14,CASSPWREDNEQFF,TGTGCCAGCAGCCCCTGGCGGGAGGACAATGAGCAGTTCTTC
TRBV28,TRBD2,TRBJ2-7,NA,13,CATGGTRAYEQYF,TGTGCCACGGGGGGGACAAGGGCCTACGAGCAGTACTTC
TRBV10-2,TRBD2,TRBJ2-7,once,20,CASSDPFARGLAVQEYEQYF,TGCGCCAGCAGTGATCCCTTTGCCCGAGGACTAGCGGTCCAGGAATACGAGCAGTACTTC
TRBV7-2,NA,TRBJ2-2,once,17,CASSLVGSRFITGELFF,TGTGCCAGCAGCTTAGTAGGTAGTAGATTTATCACCGGGGAGCTGTTTTTT
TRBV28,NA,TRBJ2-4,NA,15,CASGPGWPVRNIQYF,TGTGCCAGCGGCCCTGGGTGGCCGGTGAGAAACATTCAGTACTTC
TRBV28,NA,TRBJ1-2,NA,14,CASSSRRGGDGYTF,TGTGCCAGCAGTTCCCGAAGGGGGGGCGATGGCTACACCTTC
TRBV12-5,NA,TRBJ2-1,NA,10,CASAPPGQFF,TGTGCTAGTGCCCCCCCGGGGCAGTTCTTC
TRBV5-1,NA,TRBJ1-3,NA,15,CASSIPRAGGNTIYF,TGCGCCAGCAGTATTCCCCGGGCGGGTGGAAACACCATATATTTT
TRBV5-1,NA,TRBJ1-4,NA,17,CASSLHTRAGENEKLFF,TGCGCCAGCAGCTTGCACACCCGTGCAGGGGAAAATGAAAAACTGTTTTTT
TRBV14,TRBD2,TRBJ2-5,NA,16,CASSQIQGLAGETQYF,TGTGCCAGCAGCCAGATTCAGGGACTAGCGGGAGAGACCCAGTACTTC
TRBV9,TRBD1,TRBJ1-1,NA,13,CASRGAQGAEAFF,TGTGCCAGCAGGGGAGCACAGGGGGCTGAAGCTTTCTTT
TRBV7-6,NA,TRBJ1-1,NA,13,CASSSQGNTEAFF,TGTGCCAGCAGCTCACAGGGAAACACTGAAGCTTTCTTT
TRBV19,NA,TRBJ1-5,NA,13,CASSIRGYQPQHF,TGTGCCAGTAGTATTAGGGGGTATCAGCCCCAGCATTTT
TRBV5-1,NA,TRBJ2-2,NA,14,CASVTGTDTGELFF,TGCGCCAGTGTAACAGGGACCGACACCGGGGAGCTGTTTTTT
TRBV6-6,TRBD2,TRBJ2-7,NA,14,CASRPGLAGDEQYF,TGTGCCAGCAGACCGGGACTAGCGGGAGACGAGCAGTACTTC
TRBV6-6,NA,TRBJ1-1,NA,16,CASSFTTGGMETEAFF,TGTGCCAGCAGTTTTACCACCGGGGGAATGGAGACTGAAGCTTTCTTT
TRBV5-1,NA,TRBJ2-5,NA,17,CASSPSGTSWAQETQYF,TGCGCCAGCAGCCCGTCTGGGACTTCCTGGGCCCAAGAGACCCAGTACTTC
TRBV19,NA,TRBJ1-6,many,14,CASSQQGPNSPLHF,TGTGCCAGTAGTCAGCAGGGACCTAATTCACCCCTCCACTTT
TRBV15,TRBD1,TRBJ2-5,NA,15,CATSIDRGIGETQYF,TGTGCCACCAGCATCGACAGGGGGATCGGTGAGACCCAGTACTTC
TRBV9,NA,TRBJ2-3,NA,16,CASSAGKGAITDTQYF,TGTGCCAGCAGCGCCGGAAAAGGGGCTATCACAGATACGCAGTATTTT
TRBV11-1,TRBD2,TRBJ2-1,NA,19,CATKRDSLGTSGSYNEQFF,TGTGCCACCAAAAGGGACTCCCTTGGGACTAGCGGCTCCTACAATGAGCAGTTCTTC
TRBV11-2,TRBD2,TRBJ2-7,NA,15,CASSQRTSGNYEQYF,TGTGCCAGCAGCCAGAGGACTAGCGGAAACTACGAGCAGTACTTC
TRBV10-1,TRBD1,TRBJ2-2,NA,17,CASSEYPGQSNTGELFF,TGCGCCAGCAGTGAGTACCCGGGACAGTCGAACACCGGGGAGCTGTTTTTT
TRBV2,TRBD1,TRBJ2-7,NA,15,CASKFETGVAYEQYF,TGTGCCAGCAAATTTGAGACAGGGGTGGCCTACGAGCAGTACTTC
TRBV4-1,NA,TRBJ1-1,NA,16,CASSQQKVGGNTEAFF,TGCGCCAGCAGCCAACAAAAGGTAGGGGGGAACACTGAAGCTTTCTTT
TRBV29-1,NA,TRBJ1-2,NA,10,CSVGVGGYTF,TGCAGCGTTGGAGTTGGTGGCTACACCTTC
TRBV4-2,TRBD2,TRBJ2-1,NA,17,CASSQAAVASGGNEQFF,TGTGCCAGCAGCCAAGCGGCGGTGGCTAGCGGGGGCAATGAGCAGTTCTTC
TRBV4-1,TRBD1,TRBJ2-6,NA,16,CATRGQGTSGANVLTF,TGCGCCACCAGAGGACAGGGGACCTCTGGGGCCAACGTCCTGACTTTC
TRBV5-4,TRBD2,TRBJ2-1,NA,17,CASSFLVSGRDYNEQFF,TGTGCCAGCAGCTTCCTAGTCAGCGGGAGGGATTACAATGAGCAGTTCTTC